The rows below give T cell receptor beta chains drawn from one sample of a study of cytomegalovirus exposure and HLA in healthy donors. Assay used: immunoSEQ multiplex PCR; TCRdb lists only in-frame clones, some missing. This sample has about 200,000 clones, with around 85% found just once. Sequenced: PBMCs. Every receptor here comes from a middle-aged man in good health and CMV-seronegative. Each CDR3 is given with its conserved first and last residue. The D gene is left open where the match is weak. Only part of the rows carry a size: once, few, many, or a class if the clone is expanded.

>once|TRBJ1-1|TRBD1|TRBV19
CASSPDRGMNTEAFF
TGTGCCAGTAGCCCCGACAGGGGGATGAACACTGAAGCTTTCTTT
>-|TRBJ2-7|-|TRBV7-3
CASSLRLPRGRYPYEQYF
TGTGCCAGCAGCTTAAGGTTGCCTCGCGGCAGATACCCCTACGAGCAGTACTTC
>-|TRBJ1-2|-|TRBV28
CASNELDGYTF
TGTGCCAGCAATGAGTTGGATGGCTACACCTTC
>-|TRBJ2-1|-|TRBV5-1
CASSFEAADYNEQFF
TGCGCCAGCAGCTTTGAAGCGGCTGACTACAATGAGCAGTTCTTC
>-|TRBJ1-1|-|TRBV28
CASSLEQAFVDEAFF
TGTGCCAGCAGTTTAGAACAGGCCTTCGTGGATGAAGCTTTCTTT
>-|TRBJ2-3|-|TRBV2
CASSADTQYF
TGTGCCAGCAGTGCTGATACGCAGTATTTT
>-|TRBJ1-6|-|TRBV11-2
CASSPWWGRYNSPLHF
TGTGCCAGCAGCCCGTGGTGGGGCAGATACAATTCACCCCTCCACTTT
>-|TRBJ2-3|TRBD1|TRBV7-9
CSSSPGTGASTDTQYF
TGTTCCAGCAGCCCCGGGACAGGGGCGAGCACAGATACGCAGTATTTT
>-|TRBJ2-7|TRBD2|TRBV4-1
CASSQEGREGRREQYF
TGCGCCAGCAGCCAAGAGGGTCGGGAGGGCCGCCGGGAGCAGTACTTC
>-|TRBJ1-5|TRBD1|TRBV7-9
CSSSLVGQGESNSNQPQHF
TGTTCCAGCAGCTTGGTGGGACAGGGGGAATCAAATAGCAATCAGCCCCAGCATTTT
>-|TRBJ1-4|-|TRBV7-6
CASRRTDATNEKLFF
TGTGCCAGCAGGAGGACAGATGCAACTAATGAAAAACTGTTTTTT
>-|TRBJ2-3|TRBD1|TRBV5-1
CASSWGQGMDTQYF
TGCGCCAGCAGCTGGGGACAGGGGATGGATACGCAGTATTTT
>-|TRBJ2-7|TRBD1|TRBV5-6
CASSRTTGGYEQYF
TGTGCCAGCAGCCGTACTACAGGGGGCTACGAGCAGTACTTC
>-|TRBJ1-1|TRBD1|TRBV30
CAWSVRGRGNTEAFF
TGTGCCTGGAGCGTCAGGGGGCGAGGCAACACTGAAGCTTTCTTT
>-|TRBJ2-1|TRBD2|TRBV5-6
CASSSSGRGKYNEQFF
TGTGCCAGCAGCTCTAGCGGGAGGGGTAAATACAATGAGCAGTTCTTC
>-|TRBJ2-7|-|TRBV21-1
CASSHGTTTPGLAGEGCYEQYF
TGTGCCAGCAGCCACGGGACAACGACACCGGGACTAGCGGGAGAGGGGTGTTACGAGCAGTACTTC
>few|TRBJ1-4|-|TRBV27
CASSLGGATNEKLFF
TGTGCCAGCAGTTTAGGGGGGGCAACTAATGAAAAACTGTTTTTT
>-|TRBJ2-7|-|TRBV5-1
CASSSSGTPVYEQYF
TGCGCCAGCAGCTCCTCCGGGACACCCGTGTACGAGCAGTACTTC
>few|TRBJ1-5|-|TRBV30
CAWQGGGHNQPQHF
TGTGCCTGGCAAGGCGGCGGCCACAATCAGCCCCAGCATTTT
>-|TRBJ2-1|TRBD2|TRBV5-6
CASSFLAGVEFF
TGTGCCAGCAGCTTTCTAGCGGGAGTCGAGTTCTTC
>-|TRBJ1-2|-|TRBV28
CASSSGPYGYTF
TGTGCCAGCAGTTCAGGGCCCTATGGCTACACCTTC
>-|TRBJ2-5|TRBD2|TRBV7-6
CASSPSPGLAALEQYF
TGTGCCAGCAGCCCTTCTCCGGGACTAGCGGCACTTGAGCAGTACTTC
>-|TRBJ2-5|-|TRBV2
CASRYSPQETQYF
TGTGCCAGCCGGTACAGCCCACAAGAGACCCAGTACTTC
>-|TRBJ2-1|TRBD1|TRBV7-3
CASSWGQGSSYNEQFF
TGTGCCAGCAGCTGGGGACAGGGAAGCTCCTACAATGAGCAGTTCTTC
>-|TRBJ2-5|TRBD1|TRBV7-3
CASSLTGQTWETQYF
TGTGCCAGCAGCTTAACGGGACAGACGTGGGAGACCCAGTACTTC
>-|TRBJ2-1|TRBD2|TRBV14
CASTRVAGVGYNEQFF
TGTGCCAGCACTAGGGTAGCGGGAGTTGGGTACAATGAGCAGTTCTTC
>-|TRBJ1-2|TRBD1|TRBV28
CASSQTGAYGYTF
TGTGCCAGCAGCCAGACAGGGGCCTATGGCTACACCTTC
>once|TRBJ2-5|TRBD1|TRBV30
CAWSEQAGGEKTQYF
TGTGCCTGGAGTGAACAGGCAGGGGGCGAGAAGACCCAGTACTTC
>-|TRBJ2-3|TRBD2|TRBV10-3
CAISEPTSGGPDTQYF
TGTGCCATCAGTGAGCCTACTAGCGGGGGTCCAGATACGCAGTATTTT
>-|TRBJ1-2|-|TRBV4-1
CASSQAGLDYGYTF
TGCGCCAGCAGCCAAGCAGGGCTGGACTATGGCTACACCTTC
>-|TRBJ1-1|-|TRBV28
CASSFPAGRGTEAFF
TGTGCCAGCAGTTTTCCGGCAGGGAGGGGGACTGAAGCTTTCTTT
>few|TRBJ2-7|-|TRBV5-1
CASSLSGVINEQYF
TGCGCCAGCAGCCTGTCAGGGGTAATCAACGAGCAGTACTTC
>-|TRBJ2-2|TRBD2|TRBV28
CASSLSGGPNTGELFF
TGTGCCAGCAGTTTATCGGGGGGGCCGAACACCGGGGAGCTGTTTTTT
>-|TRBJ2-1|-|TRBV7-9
CASTSGPGIRFGEQFF
TGTGCCAGCACCTCAGGACCGGGGATCCGATTTGGCGAGCAGTTCTTC
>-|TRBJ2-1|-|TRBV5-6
CASSLARLGEQFF
TGTGCCAGCAGCTTGGCCCGACTCGGTGAGCAGTTCTTC
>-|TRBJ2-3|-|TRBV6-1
CASSEGIYFLLVGTDTQYF
TGTGCCAGCAGTGAAGGCATTTACTTTTTGTTGGTGGGCACAGATACGCAGTATTTT
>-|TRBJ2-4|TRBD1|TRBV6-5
CASIGTDKNIQYF
TGTGCCAGCATTGGGACAGACAAAAACATTCAGTACTTC
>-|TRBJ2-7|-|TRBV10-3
CAISDSYLASYEQYF
TGTGCCATCAGTGACTCCTATCTAGCATCCTACGAGCAGTACTTC
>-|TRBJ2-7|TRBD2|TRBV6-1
CASSAILTSGSGAEQYF
TGTGCCAGCAGTGCTATCCTGACTAGCGGGAGTGGTGCCGAGCAGTACTTC
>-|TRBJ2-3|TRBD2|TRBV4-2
CASSLKVVAGPDSTDTQYF
TGTGCCAGCAGCCTCAAGGTGGTAGCGGGACCTGATAGCACAGATACGCAGTATTTT
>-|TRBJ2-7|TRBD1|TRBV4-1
CASSQGQGVGTYEQYF
TGCGCCAGCAGCCAAGGTCAGGGGGTTGGGACCTACGAGCAGTACTTC
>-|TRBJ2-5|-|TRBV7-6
CASSQIRSGGQETQYF
TGTGCCAGCAGCCAAATTAGGTCAGGTGGGCAAGAGACCCAGTACTTC
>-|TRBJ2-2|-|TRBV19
CASWRASTGELFF
TGTGCCAGTTGGAGGGCGAGCACCGGGGAGCTGTTTTTT
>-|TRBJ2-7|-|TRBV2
CASSLTTTSYEQYF
TGTGCCAGCAGCCTGACGACTACATCCTACGAGCAGTACTTC
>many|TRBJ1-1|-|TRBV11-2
CASSLSRQLMNTEAFF
TGTGCCAGCAGCTTATCCCGACAGTTAATGAACACTGAAGCTTTCTTT